This entry lists 17 T cell receptor beta chains sequenced from one sample in a study of cytomegalovirus exposure and HLA in healthy donors. Researchers ran the PCR with 60 Vbeta and 13 Jbeta primers. Assay: immunoSEQ multiplex PCR; the TCRdb copy retains only in-frame clones and omits some. The sample shows around 160,000 clones, 60% to 80% of them seen only once. Sequences were obtained from PBMCs. The source is a male donor in good health and CMV-seronegative.

V and J are TRBV5-4 and TRBJ2-1, with 9 bases identical to TRBD2. Looked up from germline, CDR1 is SGHNT and CDR2 is YYREEE (reference sequence). The trim removed 4 bases at V and 6 bases at J, leaving 5 bases unmatched. This CDR3 contains 14 residues. The CDR3 coding sequence is TGTGCCAGCAGCCTTAGCGGGAGAGTCAATGAGCAGTTCTTC. Translated, it gives CASSLSGRVNEQFF.

The chain employs TRBV5-6 and TRBJ1-6; 9 bases line up with TRBD1. From germline, CDR1 is SGHDT and CDR2 YYEEEE. The ends lost 1 base at V and 7 bases at J; junction bases unmatched: 3. The CDR3 length is 15 residues. CDR3 in DNA: TGTGCCAGCAGCTTGATCGGGACAGGGAATTCACCCCTCCACTTT. Protein sequence: CASSLIGTGNSPLHF.

J is TRBJ1-2 and V is TRBV18; no definite D call. Per germline, CDR1 KGHSH and CDR2 LQKENI. Trimming cost V 3 bases and J 2 bases, with 10 bases left between them. The length of the CDR3 is 14 residues. The CDR3 is CASSPNSLNYGYTF. In DNA, the CDR3 is TGTGCCAGCTCACCTAACAGCCTCAACTATGGCTACACCTTC. The whole variable domain, filled in from reference TRBV18 and TRBJ1-2, reads NAGVMQNPRHLVRRRGQEARLRCSPMKGHSHVYWYRQLPEEGLKFMVYLQKENIIDESGMPKERFSAEFPKEGPSILRIQQVVRGDSAAYFCASSPNSLNYGYTFGSGTRLTVV.

A few counts support this clone. Other DNA sequences of this sample code for an identical CDR3. The V and J genes are TRBV7-9 and TRBJ2-2; D is uncertain. The CDR3 covers 13 residues. V was cut by 4 bases and J by 1 base, with 4 bases left in between. In germline, CDR1 is SEHNR, CDR2 FQNEAQ (reference sequence). The CDR3 DNA reads TGTGCCAGCAGCTCAAAGAACACCGGGGAGCTGTTTTTT. It yields the protein CASSSKNTGELFF.

Turning to this clone: Compared with germline, one end of the junction differs, possibly owing to a read error. The chain is built from TRBV7-2 and TRBJ1-2; D is unclear. This CDR3 contains 12 residues. Per the germline V gene, CDR1 is SGHTA and CDR2 is FQGNSA. In DNA, the CDR3 is TGTGCCAGCAGCTTGGGCCCCGGAGGCTACGCCTTC. It is translated as CASSLGPGGYAF.

This sequence joins TRBV19 and TRBJ2-1; a possible D gene is TRBD2 (5 bases). Looked up from germline, CDR1 is LNHDA and CDR2 is SQIVND (reference sequence). The CDR3 covers 12 residues. V was clipped by 4 bases and J by 4 bases, with 5 bases between them. The chain's CDR3 is CASSSGYNEQFF. DNA of the CDR3: TGTGCCAGTAGTAGCGGGTACAATGAGCAGTTCTTC.

This clone was seen a few times. The chain combines TRBV7-8 with TRBJ2-2, with 8 bases that match TRBD1. J gave up 1 base and V 4 bases, and 5 bases lay outside the gene matches. Germline values: CDR1 SGHVS, CDR2 FQNEAQ. CDR3 length: 16 residues. The CDR3 region has the DNA TGTGCCAGCAGCTCTACCGGGACAGGGAACACCGGGGAGCTGTTTTTT. The encoded protein is CASSSTGTGNTGELFF.

J is TRBJ2-2 and V is TRBV11-2, with D possibly matching TRBD2 (6 bases). Germline lookup yields CDR1 SGHAT and CDR2 FQNNGV. V lost 3 bases and J 2 bases, leaving 10 bases between the germline ends. This CDR3 has 15 residues. This chain's CDR3 is CASSLVGLNTGELFF. The CDR3 nucleotides are TGTGCCAGCAGCTTGGTGGGACTCAACACCGGGGAGCTGTTTTTT.

The chain has TRBV28 and TRBJ1-2; the D gene is possibly TRBD1 (5 bases). CDR3 length: 12 residues. Germline CDR1 MDHEN, CDR2 SYDVKM. V was cut by 5 bases and J by 6 bases, with 10 bases left in between. The CDR3 loop reads CASSPGRHGYTF. The CDR3 DNA sequence: TGTGCCAGCAGTCCAGGGAGGCATGGCTACACCTTC.

This chain uses TRBV5-1 with TRBJ2-7; 7 bases align to TRBD1. V was pared by 1 base and J by 6 bases, with 7 bases of the junction left unmatched. The CDR3 extends over 14 amino acids. Germline V gives CDR1 SGHRS, CDR2 YFSETQ. The CDR3 coding sequence is TGCGCCAGCAGCTTGCACGGGACAGTACGCGAGCAGTACTTC. It is translated as CASSLHGTVREQYF.

This clone was counted a single time. The gene calls are TRBV15 and TRBJ1-3; the D is unclear. This CDR3 region has 15 residues. V was trimmed by 1 base and J by 3 bases, leaving 10 bases between them. CDR1 LNHNV and CDR2 YYDKDF come from the germline V gene (reference sequence). The CDR3 DNA sequence: TGTGCCACCAGCAGAGCCGGCGCAGGTGGAAACACCATATATTTT. Amino acids: CATSRAGAGGNTIYF.

V is TRBV5-1 and J is TRBJ1-4, with no clear D. V gave up 4 bases and J gave up 8 bases, with 15 bases separating them. CDR3 length: 14 residues. Germline V lookup: CDR1 SGHRS, CDR2 YFSETQ. The DNA of the CDR3 is TGCGCCAGCAGCCCCGGCGGCCCTGGGGAAAAACTGTTTTTT. Translating gives CASSPGGPGEKLFF.

The chain combines TRBV27 with TRBJ1-2; 9 nucleotides agree with TRBD1. Germline CDR1 MNHEY, CDR2 SMNVEV (reference sequence). This CDR3 has 15 residues. The junction had 8 bases not matched to a gene; V was cut back by 4 bases and J by 5 bases. The CDR3 here is CASSSTSTGGYGYTF. The CDR3, as DNA: TGTGCCAGCAGTTCAACCTCGACAGGGGGTTATGGCTACACCTTC.

This chain joins TRBV4-2 and TRBJ2-3; TRBD2 aligns across 7 bases. This CDR3 has 13 residues. V shed 9 bases and J 0 bases; nucleotides not matched to a gene: 3. Germline CDR1 LGHNA, CDR2 YNFKEQ. The CDR3: CASRRGSTDTQYF. The CDR3 DNA sequence: TGTGCCAGTAGGCGGGGGAGCACAGATACGCAGTATTTT.

The chain joins TRBV21-1 to TRBJ2-7; the DNA was not compared with TRBD2, the D call given in the table. TRBV21-1 is a pseudogene. The CDR3 is 14 residues long. CDR3 nucleotide sequence: TGTGCCAGCAGCAACCAAACTGATCCTTACGAGCAGTACTTC. The encoded protein is CASSNQTDPYEQYF.

This chain connects TRBV6-1 to TRBJ1-4, with D unresolved. The length of the CDR3 is 14 residues. CDR1 is MNHNS, CDR2 SASEGT, per germline. V lost 5 bases, J lost 3 bases, and 10 bases lay in between. This CDR3 reads CASSTGKSNEKLFF. The CDR3 nucleotides read TGTGCCAGCAGTACGGGGAAGTCTAATGAAAAACTGTTTTTT.

This sequence joins TRBV5-1 and TRBJ2-3; 8 nucleotides line up with TRBD2. The trim removed 6 bases at V and 1 base at J, leaving 7 bases unmatched. The CDR3 covers 15 residues. Germline CDR1 and CDR2: SGHRS and YFSETQ. The CDR3 sequence: CASTSSGIGTDTQYF. Written as DNA, the CDR3 is TGCGCCAGCACCAGTAGCGGGATCGGCACAGATACGCAGTATTTT.